These 2 T cell receptor beta chains originate from one sample sequenced in a study of blood T cells in healthy people across ages. The authors ran a second PCR of about 6 to 11 cycles using a sample-barcoded 5' primer and a J-beta primer mix. TCRdb independently ran MiXCR on the 5' RACE reads; one entry per CDR3 protein. This table has fewer than 900,000 distinct CDR3 sequences, 35% to 40% appearing once. The sample consisted of blood. The receptors were gathered from a young man in good health.

The chain combines TRBV12-3 or TRBV12-4 with TRBJ1-1; maybe TRBD1 (5 bases). There are 16 residues in the CDR3. Trimming removed 2 bases from V and 3 bases from J, with 16 bases in between. The CDR3 is CASSLITLGGDTEAFF. In DNA form, the CDR3 reads TGTGCCAGCAGTTTAATCACCCTGGGAGGGGACACTGAAGCTTTCTTT.

To note about this clonotype: A much more abundant neighbour one base away suggests this may be a read error. The chain uses TRBV20-1 and TRBJ1-2, with 7 nucleotides matching TRBD1. This CDR3 comprises 17 residues. Germline-derived CDR1 and CDR2 are DFQATT and SNEGSKA (reference sequence). CDR3 loop: CSANDPGGTDTNYDYTF. The CDR3 DNA follows: TGCAGTGCTAACGACCCAGGGGGGACAGATACTAACTATGACTACACCTTC.